These T cell receptor beta chains were read from a single sample in a study of Tregs in tolerant kidney transplant recipients. Produced via immunoSEQ multiplex PCR; TCRdb's table is partial and in-frame only. The sample yields approximately 90,000 clones, roughly nine tenths seen once. What was sequenced was CD8+ T cells from blood. The receptors shown here come from a human donor in good health. Both conserved end residues are part of each CDR3. The D gene is left open where the match is weak. Size tells how often a clone was seen (once, few, many) or the class of an expanded clone, and some rows leave it out.

V gene: TRBV28; J gene: TRBJ1-5; clone size: NA; D gene: NA; CDR3 DNA: TGTGCCAGCAGTTTCATTCAGGGTGGCTCTCAGCCCCAGCATTTT; CDR3 protein: CASSFIQGGSQPQHF
V gene: TRBV5-1; J gene: TRBJ2-3; clone size: NA; D gene: TRBD1; CDR3 DNA: TGCGCCAGCAGCCGCATGGGACAGGGGGTCACAGATACGCAGTATTTT; CDR3 protein: CASSRMGQGVTDTQYF
V gene: TRBV7-9; J gene: TRBJ2-7; clone size: once; D gene: NA; CDR3 DNA: TGTGCCAGCAGCTTAGCGCTGGGAAGCGAGCAGTACTTC; CDR3 protein: CASSLALGSEQYF
V gene: TRBV5-6; J gene: TRBJ1-2; clone size: once; D gene: NA; CDR3 DNA: TGTGCCAGCAGCTTGGAACAGGACCATGGCTACACCTTC; CDR3 protein: CASSLEQDHGYTF
V gene: TRBV13; J gene: TRBJ2-6; clone size: NA; D gene: TRBD1; CDR3 DNA: TGTGCCAGCACCCTTACGACAGGGAGCTCTGGGGCCAACGTCCTGACTTTC; CDR3 protein: CASTLTTGSSGANVLTF
V gene: TRBV7-2; J gene: TRBJ2-7; clone size: NA; D gene: TRBD1; CDR3 DNA: TGTGCCAGCAGCTTGGACAGGGGACGTTACGAGCAGTACTTC; CDR3 protein: CASSLDRGRYEQYF
V gene: TRBV2; J gene: TRBJ2-7; clone size: NA; D gene: TRBD1; CDR3 DNA: TGTGCCAGCAGCGGGACAGGGAGGCCCTACGAGCAGTACTTC; CDR3 protein: CASSGTGRPYEQYF
V gene: TRBV5-1; J gene: TRBJ1-2; clone size: NA; D gene: TRBD1; CDR3 DNA: TGCGCCAGCAGCCCCTGGGACAGGGGGGAGGATGGCTACACCTTC; CDR3 protein: CASSPWDRGEDGYTF
V gene: TRBV4-1; J gene: TRBJ2-1; clone size: NA; D gene: NA; CDR3 DNA: TGCGCCAGCAGCCAAGATACTAAGGGCAGATACAATGAGCAGTTCTTC; CDR3 protein: CASSQDTKGRYNEQFF
V gene: TRBV6-6; J gene: TRBJ2-2; clone size: NA; D gene: NA; CDR3 DNA: TGTGCCAGCACGATCCCCGCAGGGTTCACCGGGGAGCTGTTTTTT; CDR3 protein: CASTIPAGFTGELFF
V gene: TRBV7-9; J gene: TRBJ1-1; clone size: NA; D gene: NA; CDR3 DNA: TGTGCCAGCAGCTCCCGTTTGGCGGCGAGCACTGAAGCTTTCTTT; CDR3 protein: CASSSRLAASTEAFF
V gene: TRBV10-3; J gene: TRBJ2-3; clone size: NA; D gene: TRBD2; CDR3 DNA: TGTGCCATCAGTGACCCTAGCGGGGGAAGCATCTTCACAGATACGCAGTATTTT; CDR3 protein: CAISDPSGGSIFTDTQYF
V gene: TRBV7-9; J gene: TRBJ2-3; clone size: NA; D gene: NA; CDR3 DNA: TGTGCCAGCAGCCCCCCCAACAGGGAAGCAGATACGCAGTATTTT; CDR3 protein: CASSPPNREADTQYF
V gene: TRBV7-9; J gene: TRBJ2-1; clone size: NA; D gene: NA; CDR3 DNA: TGTGCCAGCAGCTTAGCCGGGACAAACAATGAGCAGTTCTTC; CDR3 protein: CASSLAGTNNEQFF
V gene: TRBV7-6; J gene: TRBJ2-2; clone size: NA; D gene: NA; CDR3 DNA: TGTGCCAGCAGCTTACGTTATACCGGGGAGCTGTTTTTT; CDR3 protein: CASSLRYTGELFF
V gene: TRBV13; J gene: TRBJ1-2; clone size: once; D gene: NA; CDR3 DNA: TGTGCCAGCAGCTTGGGCCGGACAGACAACTATGGCTACACCTTC; CDR3 protein: CASSLGRTDNYGYTF
V gene: TRBV7-6; J gene: TRBJ2-3; clone size: NA; D gene: TRBD2; CDR3 DNA: TGTGCCAGCAGCTTGCGGGGGGGTAGCACAGATACGCAGTATTTT; CDR3 protein: CASSLRGGSTDTQYF
V gene: TRBV19; J gene: TRBJ2-7; clone size: NA; D gene: TRBD1; CDR3 DNA: TGTGCCAGTAGTATCGCGTCGGGACAGCGCAACTACGAGCAGTACTTC; CDR3 protein: CASSIASGQRNYEQYF
V gene: TRBV5-1; J gene: TRBJ1-1; clone size: NA; D gene: TRBD1; CDR3 DNA: TGCGCCAGCAGCATCTCAGGGGGCATGGCTGAAGCTTTCTTT; CDR3 protein: CASSISGGMAEAFF
V gene: TRBV25-1; J gene: TRBJ2-2; clone size: NA; D gene: NA; CDR3 DNA: TGTGCCAGCAGTCCGTCAGAGCTGGATGGCACCGGGGAGCTGTTTTTT; CDR3 protein: CASSPSELDGTGELFF